This T cell receptor (beta chain) was recorded in a study of T cell responses to AZD1222 COVID-19 vaccine. Study-wide findings and caveats: With dominance at 160-218 and 743-854, vaccine-associated CD4 TCRs spanned spike. When two AZD1222 doses had been given, Spike-specific TCR breadth and depth rose.

The ends lost 6 bases at V and 4 bases at J; junction bases unmatched: 6. The CDR3 length is 14 residues. Germline V gene lookup returns CDR1 MNHEY and CDR2 SVGAGI. Concerning this clone: Antigen unknown.

TCRdb's copy holds only in-frame clones and misses some; the assay was immunoSEQ multiplex PCR. Of some 190,000 clones listed, around 94% were seen once; the top ten hold around 1.8%. The clonotype was recovered from an adult who received the MenACWY meningococcal vaccine as a control. Sequences were derived from peripheral blood, sampled 28 days after the second dose of the MenACWY control vaccine. This chain links TRBV6-5 with TRBJ1-5, with 7 bases aligning to TRBD1. DNA for the CDR3: TGTGCCAGCAGCCCAGACAGGGATAATCAGCCCCAGCATTTT. This codes for CASSPDRDNQPQHF.